This T cell receptor (beta chain) was documented in a study of blood T cell repertoires in COVID-19. This clone was detected only a few times. Method: immunoSEQ multiplex PCR; TCRdb's copy keeps in-frame clones and lacks some. The table has roughly 260,000 clones, more than 75% seen once. The CDR3 is 19 amino acids. Trimming took off 0 bases at V and 0 bases at J, with 19 bases between the two ends. Germline CDR1 SGHRS, CDR2 YFSETQ. The sequence was obtained from a man aged 40-49 years who had recovered from COVID-19. The gene calls are TRBV5-1 and TRBJ2-4, with D tentatively TRBD2 (5 bases). The sample comprised peripheral blood. CDR3 sequence reads: CASSLDGLGLEIAKNIQYF. CDR3 coding DNA: TGCGCCAGCAGCTTGGACGGACTGGGATTAGAAATAGCCAAAAACATTCAGTACTTC.